This TCR beta chain stems from a study of blood T cell repertoires in COVID-19. Germline CDR1 and CDR2: SGHRS and YFSETQ. V was shortened by 4 bases and J by 2 bases, with 12 bases between the two germline ends. CDR3 length: 14 residues. A single count supports this clone. Original data processing: It was from reference gene primer amplification that nucleated cell counts were estimated. The method was immunoSEQ multiplex PCR; TCRdb's version includes in-frame clones alone and lacks a portion of them. The D gene and trimming were derived from the DNA, and the V and J assignments and clone size from that table. The sample lists 390,000 or so clones; around 91% were seen once.

This clonotype was sampled from a man between 18 and 35 years old with active or convalescent COVID-19. The specimen was peripheral blood. This chain uses TRBV5-1 with TRBJ1-1; no firm D call. In DNA form, the CDR3 reads TGCGCCAGCAGCCGGGGAGAGACAAACACTGAAGCTTTCTTT. Translating it yields CASSRGETNTEAFF.